The 26 T cell receptor beta chains listed next were all sequenced from one sample in a study of early T cells in non-severe SARS-CoV-2 infection. TCRdb redid the calling of the 5' RACE reads with MiXCR, one entry per CDR3 protein. The data show some 77,000 distinct CDR3 sequences, over 8.5% seen once. Sequencing input: whole blood. All receptors come from an adult who was a healthcare worker with PCR-confirmed SARS-CoV-2 infection or an uninfected control (not recorded which).

The gene calls are TRBV4-1 and TRBJ1-2; TRBD1 aligns across 8 bases. V lost 0 bases to trimming and J lost 6 bases; unmatched junction nucleotides: 3. Germline values: CDR1 MGHRA, CDR2 YSYEKL. This CDR3 has 14 amino acids. The CDR3 reads CASSQDRGLNGYTF. In nucleotides, the CDR3 is TGCGCCAGCAGCCAAGACAGGGGGCTTAATGGCTACACCTTC.

This clonotype was detected a few times. The chain has TRBV5-3 and TRBJ2-2, with 14 bases lining up with TRBD2. TRBV5-3 is designated an ORF whose function remains uncertain. The length of the CDR3 is 20 residues. V shed 4 bases and J 1 base; nucleotides not matched to a gene: 12. The CDR3 DNA reads TGTGCCAGAAGCCCCACGCGGGGACTAGCGGGAGTGGTGAACACCGGGGAGCTGTTTTTT. This encodes CARSPTRGLAGVVNTGELFF.

This clonotype was picked up a small number of times. The chain uses TRBV6-2 or TRBV6-3 and TRBJ2-3, with D uncertain. CDR1 is MNHEY, CDR2 SVGEGT, per germline. Deletions cut 6 bases from V and 2 bases from J, with 15 bases between. This CDR3 has 15 residues. For the CDR3, the DNA is TGTGCCAGCAGAACAACCCGGCTTTCCACAGATACGCAGTATTTT. Its protein product is CASRTTRLSTDTQYF.

In this sample, this clonotype turned up a few times. The chain recombines TRBV10-3 with TRBJ2-1, with 7 bases identical to TRBD1. The CDR3 spans 14 residues. In germline, CDR1 is ENHRY, CDR2 SYGVKD. Trimming at V came to 4 bases and at J to 15 bases, leaving 15 bases not matched to a gene. CDR3 nucleotides: TGTGCCATCAGTGGCGGCGGTGAAAAAGAGGGGGCGTTCTTC. Translating it yields CAISGGGEKEGAFF.

The V gene is TRBV4-2, the J gene TRBJ2-3, with 8 bases that match TRBD2. The J segment lost 4 bases and the V segment lost 0 bases, leaving 6 bases of the junction unmatched. CDR3 size: 16 residues. Per the germline V gene, CDR1 is LGHNA and CDR2 is YNFKEQ. CDR3 sequence (DNA): TGTGCCAGCAGCCAAGAAAGCGGGAGAAACGCAGATACGCAGTATTTT. Translation: CASSQESGRNADTQYF.

There are many counts of this clonotype. The chain recombines TRBV30 with TRBJ2-1; D might be TRBD1 (5 bases). Germline CDR1 GTSNPN, CDR2 SVGIG (reference sequence). The length of the CDR3 is 13 residues. Between the trimmed V and J ends, which lost 5 bases and 7 bases, there was a span of 15 bases. The chain's CDR3 is CAWERFQGNEQFF. In DNA form, the CDR3 reads TGTGCCTGGGAGAGGTTTCAGGGAAATGAGCAGTTCTTC.

In its sample, this clonotype was seen many times. The V gene is TRBV3-1, the J gene TRBJ2-5; D not certain. Germline V gene sequence: CDR1 LGHDT, CDR2 YNNKEL (reference sequence). The CDR3 length is 14 residues. The V end lost 2 bases, the J end lost 5 bases, and 12 bases lay between the germline ends. For the CDR3, the DNA is TGTGCCAGCAGCCAAACGCCCCCGTCGGAGACCCAGTACTTC. Translating it yields CASSQTPPSETQYF.

The chain recombines TRBV14 with TRBJ2-5; D ambiguous. The CDR3 is 13 amino acids. V was trimmed by 1 base and J by 5 bases, leaving 8 bases between them. Germline CDR1 reads SGHDN; CDR2 reads FVKESK. CDR3 protein: CASSQGVIETQYF. The CDR3 coding sequence is TGTGCCAGCAGCCAAGGAGTAATCGAGACCCAGTACTTC.

The chain uses TRBV28 and TRBJ1-2; tentatively, D is TRBD1 (6 bases). This CDR3 is built from 13 residues. Trimming took 4 bases from V and 4 from J, leaving 10 bases between them. Germline CDR1 and CDR2: MDHEN and SYDVKM. The CDR3 DNA reads as TGTGCCAGCAGTTCCACAGGGATCTATGGCTACACCTTC. The encoded protein is CASSSTGIYGYTF.

This clonotype showed up many times. The CDR3 nucleotides are TGCGCCAGCAGTGAGTCTATAGGTCTCCCCAGGGCGACCCAGTACTTC. Encoded protein: CASSESIGLPRATQYF. This chain uses TRBV10-1 with TRBJ2-5; TRBD1 is a possible D gene (5 bases). Between the trimmed V and J ends, which lost 0 bases and 7 bases, there was a span of 18 bases. Germline V gene data show CDR1 as WNHNN and CDR2 as SYGVQD (reference sequence). This CDR3 has 16 residues.

This clonotype occurred many times. The chain is built from TRBV28 and TRBJ2-1; TRBD2 agrees at 8 bases. The CDR3 is made up of 15 amino acids. V lost 3 bases, J lost 7 bases, and 8 bases stayed unmatched. The germline gives CDR1 MDHEN, CDR2 SYDVKM. CDR3 in DNA: TGTGCCAGCAGTTTTCTGAGCGGGAGAAGGAATGAGCAGTTCTTC. It yields the protein CASSFLSGRRNEQFF.

This clonotype was counted many times. The rearrangement uses TRBV20-1 and TRBJ2-3; tentatively, D is TRBD2 (5 bases). The V gene's germline CDR1 is DFQATT and CDR2 SNEGSKA (reference sequence). There are 15 residues in the CDR3. V was pared by 0 bases and J by 3 bases, with 13 bases between. CDR3 loop: CSARDPGFFTDTQYF. The CDR3 coding sequence is TGCAGTGCTAGAGATCCGGGATTCTTTACAGATACGCAGTATTTT.

The chain couples TRBV20-1 to TRBJ2-3; TRBD2 matches at 10 bases. CDR1 DFQATT and CDR2 SNEGSKA come from the germline V gene (reference sequence). The CDR3 is 18 residues long. Germline trimming cut 6 bases from V and 4 bases from J; bases unmatched to any gene: 19. CDR3 in DNA: TGCAGTGCAAGACTAACTAGCGGGACCCCTTTGGGCCCAGATACGCAGTATTTT. This encodes CSARLTSGTPLGPDTQYF.

This clonotype came up many times. The gene calls are TRBV7-2 and TRBJ2-1, with D possibly matching TRBD2 (7 bases). Germline loops: CDR1 SGHTA, CDR2 FQGNSA. The CDR3 extends over 14 amino acids. Trimming pared 4 bases from V and 4 bases from J, leaving 11 bases between. As DNA, the CDR3 is TGTGCCAGCAGCTCCCGGGGGGCATACAATGAGCAGTTCTTC. As protein: CASSSRGAYNEQFF.

This clonotype showed up just a few times. CDR3 protein: CASSFRGPGELFF. CDR3 bases: TGTGCCAGCAGTTTTCGGGGCCCCGGGGAGCTGTTTTTT. The chain is built from TRBV27 and TRBJ2-2; D is tentatively TRBD1 or TRBD2 (5 bases each). Germline V gene lookup returns CDR1 MNHEY and CDR2 SMNVEV (reference sequence). Trimming stripped 3 bases from V and 6 bases from J, with 8 bases between. CDR3 length: 13 residues.

This clonotype has at least ten counts. CDR3 in amino acids: CASSLERGVRGTEAFF. CDR3 bases: TGTGCCAGCAGCTTAGAACGGGGGGTAAGAGGTACTGAAGCTTTCTTT. V usage is TRBV11-2 and J usage is TRBJ1-1; D perhaps matches TRBD1 (5 bases). There are 16 residues in the CDR3. The V gene lost 0 bases and the J gene lost 5 bases, with 16 bases spanning the gap. Germline CDR1 reads SGHAT; CDR2 reads FQNNGV.

As DNA, the CDR3 is TGTGCCAGCAGTGACGGGCTAGCCCACGAGCAGTACTTC. Protein: CASSDGLAHEQYF. The chain links TRBV2 to TRBJ2-7; D may be TRBD2 (5 bases). This CDR3 comprises 13 residues. Trimming shortened V by 3 bases and J by 5 bases, and 11 bases separated the two germline ends. From germline, CDR1 is SNHLY and CDR2 FYNNEI. The complete variable domain, with remaining parts taken from reference TRBV2 and TRBJ2-7, reads EPEVTQTPSHQVTQMGQEVILRCVPISNHLYFYWYRQILGQKVEFLVSFYNNEISEKSEIFDDQFSVERPDGSNFTLKIRSTKLEDSAMYFCASSDGLAHEQYFGPGTRLTVT.

Many counts were recorded for this clonotype. The chain employs TRBV28 and TRBJ2-3; D ambiguous. There are 13 residues in the CDR3. Looked up from germline, CDR1 is MDHEN and CDR2 is SYDVKM. The germline V and J ends were trimmed by 3 bases and 5 bases, with 9 bases remaining between them. The CDR3 spells CASSFLSQDTQYF. Here the CDR3 DNA reads TGTGCCAGCAGTTTTCTTAGTCAAGATACGCAGTATTTT.

The J gene is TRBJ2-1, the V gene TRBV20-1; TRBD2 matches 12 bases. The V gene's germline CDR1 is DFQATT and CDR2 SNEGSKA (reference sequence). V dropped 3 bases and J dropped 6; count of bases not matched to a gene: 6. CDR3 length equals 15 residues. In nucleotides, the CDR3 is TGCAGTGCTAGCCGACTAGCGGGAGTAGGCAATGAGCAGTTCTTC. This gives the protein CSASRLAGVGNEQFF.

This clonotype was seen more than once but under ten times. The J gene is TRBJ2-7, the V gene TRBV28; D possibly matches TRBD1 or TRBD2 (5 bases each). The CDR3 is 14 residues long. With 7 bases removed from V and 2 bases from J, the gap between germline ends came to 15 bases. The V gene's germline CDR1 is MDHEN and CDR2 SYDVKM. CDR3 in DNA: TGTGCCAGCACCCTGGGACGGGCGACCTACGAGCAGTACTTC. Translating it yields CASTLGRATYEQYF.

This clonotype has only a few counts. The V and J genes are TRBV18 and TRBJ2-7, with 9 nucleotides matching TRBD1. V dropped 6 bases and J dropped 2; count of bases not matched to a gene: 8. This CDR3 has 15 residues. Per germline, CDR1 KGHSH and CDR2 LQKENI. In nucleotides, the CDR3 is TGTGCCAGCTCGCCCAGGGGACAGGGCCCCTACGAGCAGTACTTC. Translation gives CASSPRGQGPYEQYF.

This clonotype was seen more than once but under ten times. This chain connects TRBV7-2 to TRBJ2-3; 9 bases agree with TRBD2. Trimming cost V 5 bases and J 5 bases; bases outside gene matches: 11. In germline, CDR1 is SGHTA, CDR2 FQGNSA. This CDR3 is 16 amino acids long. The CDR3 DNA reads TGTGCCAGCAGCCATTATGCGGGAGGGTCCGGAGATACGCAGTATTTT. Its translation is CASSHYAGGSGDTQYF.

The sample holds many counts of this clonotype. The chain carries TRBV24-1 and TRBJ2-1, with TRBD2 identical over 7 bases. The CDR3 consists of 14 residues. Germline V CDR1 and CDR2: KGHDR, SFDVKD. Trimming took 3 bases from V and 7 from J; bases not matched to a gene: 5. CDR3: CATSDAREFNEQFF. The CDR3, as DNA: TGTGCCACCAGTGATGCGCGGGAGTTTAATGAGCAGTTCTTC.

V usage is TRBV20-1 and J usage is TRBJ2-7, with unresolved D. Between the trimmed V and J ends, which lost 5 bases and 4 bases, there was a span of 9 bases. Germline V CDR1 and CDR2: DFQATT, SNEGSKA (reference sequence). This CDR3 has 11 amino acids. CDR3 sequence reads: CSARREYEQYF. In DNA form, the CDR3 reads TGCAGTGCTCGGAGAGAGTACGAGCAGTACTTC.

The chain links TRBV20-1 to TRBJ2-7; TRBD2 is a possible D gene (5 bases). Trimming took off 6 bases at V and 4 bases at J, with 13 bases between the two ends. The germline V gene has CDR1 DFQATT and CDR2 SNEGSKA (reference sequence). CDR3 size: 12 residues. Written as DNA, the CDR3 is TGCAGTGCCCCGGACTGGAAATACGAGCAGTACTTC. This sequence encodes CSAPDWKYEQYF.

V usage is TRBV29-1 and J usage is TRBJ2-2; 7 bases match TRBD2. The CDR3 loop spans 14 amino acids. J was trimmed by 3 bases and V by 7 bases; bases with no gene match: 8. Germline V gene data show CDR1 as SQVTM and CDR2 as ANQGSEA. CDR3 sequence: CSAQGGGDTGELFF. The CDR3 coding sequence is TGCAGCGCTCAAGGCGGGGGTGACACCGGGGAGCTGTTTTTT.